A single sample gave rise to the 22 T cell receptor beta chains below, sequenced in a study of breast tumors, draining lymph nodes, adjacent tissues. TCRdb re-called the multiplex PCR reads through MiXCR, storing one row per CDR3 protein. Here the sample spans 150,000 to 200,000 distinct CDR3 sequences, more than 25% being singletons. Axillary draining lymph nodes of breast cancer patients supplied the node samples. Sequencing was done on a sample of axillary lymph node tissue. These receptor sequences come from a female donor with breast cancer. Some clones in this sample may be carry-over from other donors' samples.

Comment on this clonotype: A much bigger clone sits one base away, suggesting this may be a read error. The V gene is TRBV4-2, the J gene TRBJ1-1; a possible D gene is TRBD1 (5 bases). This CDR3 is built from 16 residues. The V gene's germline CDR1 is LGHNA and CDR2 YNFKEQ. Written as DNA, the CDR3 is TGTGCCAGCAGCCAAGATCTGTCCGGGACGGTGGTTGAAGCTCTCTTT. This encodes CASSQDLSGTVVEALF.

This clonotype was recorded many times. CDR3: CASSSAEEAYEQYF. In DNA, the CDR3 is TGTGCCAGCAGCTCCGCGGAGGAAGCCTACGAGCAGTACTTC. The V and J genes are TRBV7-9 and TRBJ2-7; D may be TRBD2 (5 bases). Trimming cost V 4 bases and J 2 bases, with 12 bases left between them. The CDR3 is 14 amino acids. In germline, CDR1 is SEHNR, CDR2 FQNEAQ (reference sequence).

This clonotype was detected many times. J is TRBJ2-7 and V is TRBV18; perhaps TRBD2 as D (6 bases). Germline V lookup: CDR1 KGHSH, CDR2 LQKENI. The CDR3 sequence is 16 residues long. The V end was cut by 1 base, the J end by 0 bases, with 13 bases between. The CDR3 nucleotides are TGTGCCAGCTCACCACTTGTAGCGGCAAGCTCCTACGAGCAGTACTTC. This sequence encodes CASSPLVAASSYEQYF.

Details on this clonotype: A junction end diverges from the germline sequence, so it may reflect a read error. The chain joins TRBV6-2 or TRBV6-3 to TRBJ2-1; D may match TRBD1 or TRBD2 (5 bases each). This CDR3 is 17 amino acids long. Germline loops: CDR1 MNHEY, CDR2 SVGEGT. CDR3: CASSYSPGKRGRNERFF. CDR3 coding DNA: TGTGCCAGCAGTTACTCCCCAGGAAAACGGGGCAGAAATGAGCGGTTCTTC.

Ten or more counts support this clonotype. V is TRBV20-1 and J is TRBJ2-3; D tentatively fits TRBD1 or TRBD2 (6 bases each). CDR1 is DFQATT, CDR2 SNEGSKA, per germline (reference sequence). This CDR3 contains 14 residues. V lost 3 bases and J 4 bases, leaving 14 bases between the germline ends. The CDR3 DNA follows: TGCAGTGCTAGGGACCCAAGGGGGGCAGATACGCAGTATTTT. Encoded protein: CSARDPRGADTQYF.

This clonotype was seen many times. V is TRBV5-1 and J is TRBJ2-3; D unclear. Germline CDR1 and CDR2: SGHRS and YFSETQ. V gave up 1 base and J gave up 0 bases, with 18 bases separating them. This CDR3 comprises 18 residues. CDR3 residues: CASSLNPSRATSTDTQYF. CDR3 DNA sequence: TGCGCCAGCAGCTTGAACCCTTCCCGAGCGACTAGCACAGATACGCAGTATTTT.

This clonotype was counted a single time. It is unclear where the CDR3 begins or ends on the DNA, so no DNA is shown, and the CDR3 is as TCRdb lists it. This rearrangement joins TRBV5-1 to TRBJ1-5; TRBD1 is taken as the D call from the table, unchecked against the DNA. The germline CDR1 and CDR2 sequences are SGHRS and YFSETQ. The CDR3 is 20 amino acids long, termini counted. CDR3: CASSFYICSARGDRYQPQHF.

In DNA form, the CDR3 reads TGTGCCAGCAGGGCGGGACAGGGGGGCTCACCCCTCCACTTT. The encoded protein is CASRAGQGGSPLHF. This chain links TRBV2 with TRBJ1-6, with TRBD1 matching over 11 bases. Trimming took 6 bases from V and 10 from J; bases not matched to a gene: 5. Germline-derived CDR1 and CDR2 are SNHLY and FYNNEI. This CDR3 comprises 14 residues.

In its sample, this clonotype was seen many times. The rearrangement uses TRBV30 and TRBJ1-5; D remains unclear. Trimming removed 0 bases from V and 4 bases from J, with 7 bases in between. Germline lookup yields CDR1 GTSNPN and CDR2 SVGIG (reference sequence). The CDR3 is made up of 13 amino acids. DNA for the CDR3: TGTGCCTGGAGTGTGACATCTAATCAGCCCCAGCATTTT. Translated, it gives CAWSVTSNQPQHF.

This clonotype has ten or more counts. The V call is TRBV6-5, the J call TRBJ1-2; unclear D gene. The CDR3 contains 14 residues. From germline, CDR1 is MNHEY and CDR2 SVGAGI. The V and J ends lost 0 bases and 5 bases respectively, with 10 bases between them. The CDR3 DNA reads as TGTGCCAGCAGTTACTCGACTTTGTCTTATGGCTACACCTTC. As protein: CASSYSTLSYGYTF.

This clonotype showed up many times. The rearrangement joins TRBV5-6 to TRBJ1-2; D ambiguous. There are 15 residues in the CDR3. Germline V gene lookup returns CDR1 SGHDT and CDR2 YYEEEE. Trimming removed 0 bases at V and 4 bases at J, with 13 bases between. The CDR3 spells CASSLGGGRTYGYTF. The CDR3 DNA reads as TGTGCCAGCAGCTTGGGGGGAGGAAGGACCTATGGCTACACCTTC. Full variable domain (missing parts from reference TRBV5-6 and TRBJ1-2): DAGVTQSPTHLIKTRGQQVTLRCSPKSGHDTVSWYQQALGQGPQFIFQYYEEEERQRGNFPDRFSGHQFPNYSSELNVNALLLGDSALYLCASSLGGGRTYGYTFGSGTRLTVV.

This sequence joins TRBV6-5 and TRBJ1-2, with 9 bases that match TRBD1. V gave up 5 bases and J gave up 4 bases; unmatched junction bases: 11. Germline V gene data show CDR1 as MNHEY and CDR2 as SVGAGI. The length of the CDR3 is 16 residues. The CDR3 DNA reads TGTGCCAGCAGTCCTGTTACCGGGACAGGGACCTATGGCTACACCTTC. It codes for CASSPVTGTGTYGYTF.

This clonotype appeared many times. The chain combines TRBV4-2 with TRBJ1-2; D gene ambiguous. Trimming cost V 0 bases and J 1 base, with 12 bases left between them. Looked up from germline, CDR1 is LGHNA and CDR2 is YNFKEQ. CDR3 length equals 16 residues. The CDR3: CASSQDIARDNYGYTF. DNA of the CDR3: TGTGCCAGCAGCCAAGATATCGCCCGGGATAACTATGGCTACACCTTC.

This clonotype has a count of ten or more. The chain couples TRBV29-1 to TRBJ2-1; a possible D gene is TRBD2 (5 bases). Trimming removed 0 bases at V and 5 bases at J, with 20 bases between. Germline CDR1 reads SQVTM; CDR2 reads ANQGSEA. The CDR3 contains 17 residues. The DNA of the CDR3 is TGCAGCGTTGAAGAGTTTTTTCGGTCCGCGGGTAACAATGAGCAGTTCTTC. Amino acid sequence: CSVEEFFRSAGNNEQFF.

This clonotype was observed many times. The chain couples TRBV15 to TRBJ2-7; D is unclear. Trimming shortened V by 0 bases and J by 7 bases, and 13 bases separated the two germline ends. There are 14 residues in the CDR3. Germline V gene lookup returns CDR1 LNHNV and CDR2 YYDKDF (reference sequence). CDR3 bases: TGTGCCACCAGCAGAGACGGATCTAAGGTGGAGCAGTACTTC. Residues: CATSRDGSKVEQYF.

CDR3 sequence: CASSLGASGGETQYF. CDR3 DNA sequence: TGTGCCAGCAGTTTAGGTGCTAGCGGGGGAGAGACCCAGTACTTC. V is TRBV12-3 or TRBV12-4 and J is TRBJ2-5, with 10 bases fitting TRBD2. V dropped 1 base and J dropped 4; count of bases not matched to a gene: 3. The CDR3 totals 15 residues.

This sequence joins TRBV11-1 and TRBJ1-1; no definite D call. V was clipped by 3 bases and J by 0 bases, with 8 bases between them. From germline, CDR1 is SGHAT and CDR2 FQDESV (reference sequence). The CDR3 consists of 14 residues. In DNA form, the CDR3 reads TGTGCCAGCAGCTTTACAGTCATGAACACTGAAGCTTTCTTT. Its protein is CASSFTVMNTEAFF. The entire variable domain, with the rest obtained from reference TRBV11-1 and TRBJ1-1, is as follows: EAEVAQSPRYKITEKSQAVAFWCDPISGHATLYWYRQILGQGPELLVQFQDESVVDDSQLPKDRFSAERLKGVDSTLKIQPAELGDSAMYLCASSFTVMNTEAFFGQGTRLTVV.

This clonotype has ten or more counts. The V call is TRBV12-3 or TRBV12-4, the J call TRBJ1-4; D not certain. The CDR3 spans 14 residues. V was shortened by 8 bases and J by 6 bases, with 16 bases between the two germline ends. The CDR3 protein is CASAIRLRDEKLFF. CDR3 sequence (DNA): TGTGCCAGCGCGATCAGACTTAGGGATGAAAAACTGTTTTTT.

This clonotype was counted at least ten times. The chain recombines TRBV10-3 with TRBJ2-7; 7 bases are shared with TRBD2. The J segment lost 5 bases and the V segment lost 7 bases, leaving 8 bases of the junction unmatched. CDR3 length: 13 residues. From germline, CDR1 is ENHRY and CDR2 SYGVKD. Here the CDR3 reads CAITGGESDEQYF. CDR3 bases: TGTGCCATCACGGGGGGAGAGAGCGACGAGCAGTACTTC.

The sample holds many counts of this clonotype. A much larger clone is a single base away; this may be a read error. The gene calls are TRBV15 and TRBJ2-7; TRBD1 is a possible D gene (6 bases). Germline CDR1 and CDR2: LNHNV and YYDKDF (reference sequence). This CDR3 has 13 residues. The DNA for the CDR3 is TGTGCCACCAGCCGGATGGGGGCCAGAGAGCAGTGCTTC. Residues: CATSRMGAREQCF. Combining the CDR3 with reference TRBV15 and TRBJ2-7 gives the whole variable domain DAMVIQNPRYQVTQFGKPVTLSCSQTLNHNVMYWYQQKSSQAPKLLFHYYDKDFNNEADTPDNFQSRRPNTSFCFLDIRSPGLGDTAMYLCATSRMGAREQCFGPGTRLTVT.

As concerns this clonotype: At one end the junction does not follow the germline gene, possibly because of a read error. The V call is TRBV19, the J call TRBJ1-6; 10 positions match TRBD1. Germline lookup yields CDR1 LNHDA and CDR2 SQIVND (reference sequence). The CDR3 totals 15 residues. CDR3 sequence: CAGSGDRGSNSPLHF. Here the CDR3 DNA reads TGTGCCGGTAGTGGGGACAGGGGAAGTAATTCACCCCTCCACTTC.

In its sample, this clonotype was seen a few times. This may stem from a read error, because a much larger clone lies one nucleotide away. J is TRBJ2-5 and V is TRBV20-1; D is possibly TRBD1 (6 bases). Germline CDR1 reads DFQATT; CDR2 reads SNEGSKA (reference sequence). The CDR3 contains 14 residues. V lost 0 bases and J 7 bases, leaving 15 bases between the germline ends. CDR3 nucleotide sequence: TGCAGTGCTAGAGAGGGCAGGGGAAAAGCGACCCAGTACTTC. This encodes CSAREGRGKATQYF.